The TCR beta chain under discussion was sequenced for a study of beta chain features in type 1 diabetes. Overall study results and limits: Within patients, naive, central memory and Treg TCRB repertoires seemed more similar than within healthy donors. A PCR bias possibly favoring shorter templates would apply equally to patients and controls.

Reverse transcription of all isolated RNA meant that expressed TCRB transcripts were sequenced. About 3.3 million reads, on average, came from each naive, central memory and regulatory T cell sample. Only in-frame clones appear in the TCRdb table, and some are missing; sequencing was by immunoSEQ multiplex PCR. The table shows 500,000 to 700,000 clones, with around 15% occurring only once. Purities over 98% were achieved in all sorted populations. A few counts support this clone. Its antigen is not known. The V gene's germline CDR1 is LGHNA and CDR2 YSLEER. The CDR3 extends over 15 amino acids. V shed 4 bases and J 2 bases; nucleotides not matched to a gene: 5.

The receptor was derived from a man aged 18 to 30 in good health. Specimen: naive CD4+ T cells from blood. The chain couples TRBV4-3 to TRBJ2-7; 10 nucleotides agree with TRBD1. CDR3 DNA sequence: TGCGCCAGCAGCCTCGGGACAGGGGCGACCTACGAGCAGTACTTC. Encoded protein: CASSLGTGATYEQYF.